This TCR beta chain came from a study of control samples from healthy donors and cancer patients. CDR1 is SEHNR, CDR2 FQNEAQ, per germline (reference sequence). The CDR3 contains 15 residues. V lost 5 bases and J lost 5, with 18 bases in between. Data came from immunoSEQ multiplex PCR; TCRdb stores just in-frame clones and leaves some out. The repertoire holds roughly 39,000 clones, 92% seen once, with more than 3% in the top ten. The TCR originated in a woman between 50 and 59 years old in good health. The genes are TRBV7-9 and TRBJ1-2; a weak D match, TRBD1 (5 bases). The sequenced sample was blood. The CDR3 DNA reads TGTGCCAGCAGCCCACTTGGGGCAGGGAGTTATGGCTACACCTTC. Amino acid sequence: CASSPLGAGSYGYTF.